This TCR beta chain is from a study of blood T cell repertoires in COVID-19. Looking at the study overall: Samples came from the United States, Italy and Spain, spanning acute and convalescent COVID-19. Sources were T cells, B-cell-depleted T cells, or PBMCs; the material itself was cDNA or gDNA.

This clone was detected only a few times. Profiling relied on immunoSEQ multiplex PCR, and the TCRdb table lists in-frame clones only, not all of them. Of over 90,000 clones in the sample, just over 90% were seen once. Germline V lookup: CDR1 SGHAT, CDR2 FQNNGV. This CDR3 has 16 residues. V trimming: 3 bases; J trimming: 2 bases; junction bases outside the gene matches: 9. The clonotype was recovered from a man aged 50 to 60 with acute or convalescent COVID-19. Sequenced input: peripheral blood. The chain joins TRBV11-2 to TRBJ1-2; TRBD1 matches at 7 bases. The DNA of the CDR3 is TGTGCCAGCAGCTTGGGACAGTCTGGAGGCAACTATGGCTACACCTTC. As protein: CASSLGQSGGNYGYTF.